This section outlines one T cell receptor (beta chain) sequence together with its context. Antigen unknown. Given a much more abundant clone one base away, this may be a read error. This entry is derived from a study of T cell repertoires in cytomegalovirus infection. In the study overall: Recently identified HLA-C-restricted CMV epitopes were used, and well-studied HLA-B-restricted CMV epitopes were used as well.

CDR1 SGHTA and CDR2 FQGNSA come from the germline V gene. The length of the CDR3 is 14 residues. TCRdb ran MiXCR on the reads and lists one entry per CDR3 protein. This table has about 270,000 distinct CDR3 sequences, about 20% appearing once. This sequence joins TRBV7-2 and TRBJ1-1, with D possibly TRBD1 on 6 matching bases. The sample was cultured PBMCs, taken from culture after CMV antigen stimulation. The source of this sequence is a human donor in good health (CMV status not recorded). Some clones in this sample may be carry-over from other donors' samples. CDR3 region: CASSRGGGAGEALF. The CDR3, as DNA: TGTGCCAGCAGCCGTGGGGGGGGCGCAGGTGAAGCTTTGTTT.